Below, 14 T cell receptor beta chains from the same sample are listed, as sequenced in a study of blood T cell repertoires in COVID-19. The assay was immunoSEQ multiplex PCR, and TCRdb's table has in-frame clones only and misses some. The data hold around 70,000 clones, with just over 85% observed a single time. The sample comprised peripheral blood. These receptors all come from a human donor in a cohort sampled during active COVID-19.

The chain has TRBV27 and TRBJ2-3; 12 nucleotides agree with TRBD1. This CDR3 contains 17 residues. Germline CDR1 reads MNHEY; CDR2 reads SMNVEV (reference sequence). V lost 6 bases, J lost 2 bases, and 9 bases stayed unmatched. The CDR3 coding sequence is TGTGCCAGCAGGAGGTGGGGGACAGGGGGCTTCACAGATACGCAGTATTTT. It yields the protein CASRRWGTGGFTDTQYF.

This chain connects TRBV5-1 to TRBJ1-6; 9 bases align to TRBD1. V trimming: 0 bases; J trimming: 8 bases; junction bases outside the gene matches: 3. From germline, CDR1 is SGHRS and CDR2 YFSETQ. There are 15 residues in the CDR3. This CDR3 reads CASSLAGQGYSPLHF. The CDR3 region has the DNA TGCGCCAGCAGCTTGGCCGGACAGGGGTATTCACCCCTCCACTTT.

The chain uses TRBV7-9 and TRBJ1-4, with D perhaps matching TRBD1 (6 bases). The CDR3 runs 14 residues. V lost 5 bases, J lost 11 bases, and 18 bases lay in between. Looked up from germline, CDR1 is SEHNR and CDR2 is FQNEAQ (reference sequence). CDR3 residues: CASSRDTGMWKLFF. The CDR3 nucleotides read TGTGCCAGCAGCCGGGACACCGGTATGTGGAAACTGTTTTTT.

The V and J genes are TRBV7-8 and TRBJ2-1; the D gene is possibly TRBD1 (5 bases). The CDR3 runs 13 residues. The germline V gene encodes CDR1 SGHVS and CDR2 FQNEAQ. Trimming shortened V by 1 base and J by 12 bases, and 13 bases separated the two germline ends. The CDR3 spells CASSLGEGQGQFF. The CDR3 region has the DNA TGTGCCAGCAGCTTAGGGGAAGGGCAGGGGCAGTTCTTC. The entire variable domain, with the rest obtained from reference TRBV7-8 and TRBJ2-1, is as follows: GAGVSQSPRYKVAKRGQDVALRCDPISGHVSLFWYQQALGQGPEFLTYFQNEAQLDKSGLPSDRFFAERPEGSVSTLKIQRTQQEDSAVYLCASSLGEGQGQFFGPGTRLTVL.

This chain connects TRBV7-8 to TRBJ2-1; TRBD2 agrees at 14 bases. V shed 5 bases, J shed 12 bases, and the junction held 6 bases outside the gene matches. CDR1 is SGHVS, CDR2 FQNEAQ, per germline. The CDR3 covers 14 residues. In nucleotides, the CDR3 is TGTGCCAGCAGCCCTGGGACTAGCGGGGGACGGCAGTTCTTC. Protein product: CASSPGTSGGRQFF.

This clone was picked up one time. J is TRBJ2-7 and V is TRBV6-5, with D perhaps TRBD2 (6 bases). Germline CDR1 reads MNHEY; CDR2 reads SVGAGI. Trimming cost V 2 bases and J 5 bases, with 19 bases left between them. The CDR3 totals 16 residues. The CDR3, as DNA: TGTGCCAGCAGTTACGGCGGGACTGGCCGGGCGGACGAGCAGTACTTC. This gives the protein CASSYGGTGRADEQYF.

In nucleotides, the CDR3 is TGTGCCATCCGAGGGGGGGTCGGGGAGCTGTTTTTT. Protein sequence: CAIRGGVGELFF. The chain carries TRBV10-3 and TRBJ2-2, with a possible D match to TRBD2 (7 bases). The V gene lost 8 bases and the J gene lost 7 bases, with 11 bases spanning the gap. The CDR3 contains 12 residues. The germline V gene has CDR1 ENHRY and CDR2 SYGVKD.

The chain is built from TRBV30 and TRBJ1-1; no clear D gene. CDR1 and CDR2 from the germline V gene are GTSNPN and SVGIG (reference sequence). The CDR3 runs to 13 residues. V gave up 1 base and J gave up 0 bases, with 6 bases separating them. The CDR3 is CAWSAPMNTEAFF. The CDR3 DNA sequence: TGTGCCTGGAGTGCCCCCATGAACACTGAAGCTTTCTTT.

This clone came up once. V usage is TRBV24-1 and J usage is TRBJ2-1; possibly TRBD1 for D (6 bases). The CDR3 covers 15 residues. The germline V gene has CDR1 KGHDR and CDR2 SFDVKD. V was trimmed by 3 bases and J by 4 bases, leaving 12 bases between them. The CDR3 bases are TGTGCCACCAGTGATCCGAGGGGGATATACAATGAGCAGTTCTTC. It encodes CATSDPRGIYNEQFF.

V is TRBV11-2 and J is TRBJ2-2; 9 bases agree with TRBD1. This CDR3 contains 14 residues. The ends lost 9 bases at V and 2 bases at J; junction bases unmatched: 4. Germline CDR1 SGHAT, CDR2 FQNNGV. The CDR3 is CASGQGINTGELFF. CDR3 DNA: TGTGCCAGTGGACAGGGGATAAACACCGGGGAGCTGTTTTTT.

The chain couples TRBV7-2 to TRBJ1-2; D uncertain. Germline V gene data show CDR1 as SGHTA and CDR2 as FQGNSA. V was shortened by 5 bases and J by 4 bases, with 17 bases between the two germline ends. The CDR3 contains 15 residues. The CDR3 nucleotides are TGTGCCAGCAGCCAAGCAGTAGCTTCTCCCTATGGCTACACCTTC. Translating it yields CASSQAVASPYGYTF.

This rearrangement joins TRBV5-4 to TRBJ2-2; TRBD1 agrees at 10 bases. In germline, CDR1 is SGHNT, CDR2 YYREEE (reference sequence). CDR3 length equals 18 residues. After removal of 4 bases from V and 2 bases from J, the junction contained 11 bases not matched to a gene. CDR3 bases: TGTGCCAGCAGCCGGCGGGACAGGGGAGTAGTTAACACCGGGGAGCTGTTTTTT. Its protein is CASSRRDRGVVNTGELFF.

The gene calls are TRBV7-9 and TRBJ2-7; D might be TRBD2 (7 bases). V dropped 5 bases and J dropped 2 bases, with 16 bases sitting between them. Germline V gene lookup returns CDR1 SEHNR and CDR2 FQNEAQ (reference sequence). The CDR3 consists of 15 residues. As DNA, the CDR3 is TGTGCCAGCAGCCCGGGGGCGGGGGAGACCTACGAGCAGTACTTC. Translated, it gives CASSPGAGETYEQYF.

This chain links TRBV30 with TRBJ1-2; 7 bases match TRBD1. Germline CDR1 GTSNPN, CDR2 SVGIG (reference sequence). After removal of 3 bases from V and 4 bases from J, the junction contained 8 bases not matched to a gene. The CDR3 is 14 amino acids. In nucleotides, the CDR3 is TGTGCCTGGAGGGAAACCGGGACAGCCTATGGCTACACCTTC. This sequence encodes CAWRETGTAYGYTF.